One and the same sample provided the 27 T cell receptor beta chains below, sequenced in a study of cytomegalovirus exposure and HLA in healthy donors. 60 Vbeta and 13 Jbeta primers were used in PCR. Repertoires were generated with immunoSEQ multiplex PCR, while TCRdb's copy carries only in-frame clones and drops some. This table holds about 160,000 clones, roughly 85% found once. Sequencing was performed on PBMCs. These receptors all stem from a male donor in good health and CMV-seropositive.

This chain links TRBV28 with TRBJ1-3; tentative D call: TRBD1 (5 bases). V was pared by 5 bases and J by 2 bases, with 13 bases between. Germline V gene lookup returns CDR1 MDHEN and CDR2 SYDVKM. The CDR3 runs to 15 residues. The CDR3: CASSRDSGAGNTIYF. CDR3 DNA sequence: TGTGCCAGCAGTCGGGACTCGGGCGCTGGAAACACCATATATTTT.

The V call is TRBV5-4, the J call TRBJ2-5; D call uncertain. The CDR3 length is 13 residues. The germline V and J ends were trimmed by 4 bases and 3 bases, with 10 bases remaining between them. Germline assignment: CDR1 SGHNT and CDR2 YYREEE (reference sequence). Written as DNA, the CDR3 is TGTGCCAGCAGCCACCCTGGAGAAGAGACCCAGTACTTC. Its translation is CASSHPGEETQYF.

The rearrangement links TRBV18 to TRBJ1-2; 9 bases agree with TRBD1. This CDR3 is built from 15 residues. The J segment lost 7 bases and the V segment lost 5 bases, leaving 11 bases of the junction unmatched. CDR1 is KGHSH and CDR2 is LQKENI in the germline V gene. The DNA for the CDR3 is TGTGCCAGCTCAAGAGAATGGACAGGGGAGCGTGGCTACACCTTC. Protein sequence: CASSREWTGERGYTF.

The gene calls are TRBV29-1 and TRBJ1-1; no clear D gene. Germline V gene sequence: CDR1 SQVTM, CDR2 ANQGSEA. The CDR3 has 12 amino acids. Trimming took 7 bases from V and 4 from J, leaving 13 bases between them. CDR3 nucleotides: TGCAGCGGTCGGGGAACGGGCACTGAAGCTTTCTTT. This encodes CSGRGTGTEAFF. The full variable domain, its missing parts supplied by reference TRBV29-1 and TRBJ1-1, is SAVISQKPSRDICQRGTSLTIQCQVDSQVTMMFWYRQQPGQSLTLIATANQGSEATYESGFVIDKFPISRPNLTFSTLTVSNMSPEDSSIYLCSGRGTGTEAFFGQGTRLTVV.

This chain joins TRBV10-1 and TRBJ2-1; 15 bases map to TRBD2. Germline V CDR1 and CDR2: WNHNN, SYGVQD (reference sequence). This CDR3 contains 14 residues. J was trimmed by 14 bases and V by 4 bases; bases with no gene match: 6. Here the CDR3 reads CASSGTSGRARKFF. As DNA, the CDR3 is TGCGCCAGCAGTGGGACTAGCGGGAGGGCCCGAAAGTTCTTC.

V is TRBV5-1 and J is TRBJ2-5; the match to TRBD1 covers 7 bases. The V gene end was trimmed by 3 bases and the J gene end by 1 base; junction bases not matched to a gene: 6. The CDR3 extends over 15 amino acids. Per the germline V gene, CDR1 is SGHRS and CDR2 is YFSETQ. CDR3 sequence reads: CASSSPRQGQETQYF. The CDR3 region has the DNA TGCGCCAGCAGCTCCCCTCGACAGGGCCAAGAGACCCAGTACTTC.

The gene calls are TRBV4-1 and TRBJ2-3; TRBD2 aligns across 9 bases. The CDR3 runs to 15 residues. The germline gives CDR1 MGHRA, CDR2 YSYEKL. V lost 3 bases, J lost 5 bases, and 6 bases stayed unmatched. In nucleotides, the CDR3 is TGCGCCAGCAGCCAGCACGGGACTAGCCTAGATACGCAGTATTTT. Translation: CASSQHGTSLDTQYF.

The rearrangement joins TRBV10-3 to TRBJ1-5, with a tentative D call TRBD1 (5 bases). Germline CDR1 is ENHRY and CDR2 is SYGVKD. The CDR3 has 13 amino acids. Trimming took 10 bases from V and 7 from J, leaving 17 bases between them. CDR3 sequence: CANGGGAGQPQHF. The CDR3, as DNA: TGTGCCAATGGGGGAGGGGCTGGGCAGCCCCAGCATTTT.

V is TRBV10-1 and J is TRBJ2-5; D is unclear. The V end was cut by 6 bases, the J end by 5 bases, with 13 bases between. Germline assignment: CDR1 WNHNN and CDR2 SYGVQD (reference sequence). The CDR3 has 13 residues. CDR3 nucleotide sequence: TGCGCCAGCAGCGCCGGGTCCGGGGAGACCCAGTACTTC. Encoded protein: CASSAGSGETQYF.

The sample holds many counts of this clone. In the same sample, other DNA sequences code for this CDR3. V usage is TRBV18 and J usage is TRBJ1-2; no firm D call. Trimming took off 0 bases at V and 4 bases at J, with 9 bases between the two ends. The CDR3 loop spans 14 amino acids. Germline lookup yields CDR1 KGHSH and CDR2 LQKENI. The CDR3: CASSPPTESYGYTF. The CDR3 DNA follows: TGTGCCAGCTCACCACCCACAGAGAGCTATGGCTACACCTTC. The whole variable domain, filled in from reference TRBV18 and TRBJ1-2, reads NAGVMQNPRHLVRRRGQEARLRCSPMKGHSHVYWYRQLPEEGLKFMVYLQKENIIDESGMPKERFSAEFPKEGPSILRIQQVVRGDSAAYFCASSPPTESYGYTFGSGTRLTVV.

The chain carries TRBV30 and TRBJ2-5, with D perhaps matching TRBD2 (5 bases). Trimming cost V 4 bases and J 5 bases, with 14 bases left between them. The CDR3 spans 13 residues. Germline loops: CDR1 GTSNPN, CDR2 SVGIG (reference sequence). The CDR3 here is CAWNTGIGETQYF. CDR3 DNA: TGTGCCTGGAATACCGGGATCGGGGAGACCCAGTACTTC.

V is TRBV6-5 and J is TRBJ1-1, with D possibly being TRBD1 (6 bases). Germline V gives CDR1 MNHEY, CDR2 SVGAGI. V gave up 0 bases and J gave up 0 bases, with 11 bases separating them. The CDR3 is 16 residues long. Here the CDR3 reads CASSYSTGQMNTEAFF. The DNA for the CDR3 is TGTGCCAGCAGTTACTCGACTGGACAGATGAACACTGAAGCTTTCTTT.

The chain combines TRBV6-6 with TRBJ1-2; D unclear. Germline assignment: CDR1 MNHNY and CDR2 SVGAGI (reference sequence). With 2 bases removed from V and 8 bases from J, the gap between germline ends came to 12 bases. This CDR3 is built from 13 residues. CDR3 amino acids: CASSYVPVSGYTF. The DNA of the CDR3 is TGTGCCAGCAGTTACGTTCCAGTATCGGGCTACACCTTC.

In its sample, this clone was seen a few times. The genes are TRBV5-6 and TRBJ1-3, with D hard to call. Trimming removed 2 bases from V and 0 bases from J, with 9 bases in between. This CDR3 has 15 residues. CDR1 SGHDT and CDR2 YYEEEE come from the germline V gene. CDR3 nucleotide sequence: TGTGCCAGCAGCTTCCGCCGGAGCTCTGGAAACACCATATATTTT. Its protein is CASSFRRSSGNTIYF.

This chain uses TRBV7-6 with TRBJ2-1; a weak D match, TRBD1 (6 bases). In germline, CDR1 is SGHVS, CDR2 FNYEAQ. V lost 5 bases, J lost 8 bases, and 13 bases lay in between. The CDR3 totals 13 residues. The CDR3 DNA is TGTGCCAGCAGCCTTACAGGGATCGATGAGCAGTTCTTC. Translating it yields CASSLTGIDEQFF.

This chain connects TRBV9 to TRBJ1-1, with 9 bases aligning to TRBD1. V shed 4 bases and J 6 bases; nucleotides not matched to a gene: 13. The CDR3 runs to 16 residues. Germline CDR1 and CDR2: SGDLS and YYNGEE. The CDR3 sequence is CASSPRVGGTGPEAFF. The CDR3 coding sequence is TGTGCCAGCAGCCCTAGAGTGGGAGGGACAGGGCCTGAAGCTTTCTTT.

This clone was seen a few times. The CDR3 DNA is TGCGCCAGCAGTTCCCAGGGGGTAGAGACCCAGTACTTC. It translates to CASSSQGVETQYF. This chain links TRBV10-2 with TRBJ2-5; TRBD1 agrees at 7 bases. The CDR3 spans 13 residues. Germline values: CDR1 WSHSY, CDR2 SAAADI. V lost 5 bases and J lost 4; bases outside the gene matches: 4.

This chain connects TRBV7-2 to TRBJ1-5; perhaps TRBD1 as D (5 bases). Germline V gene lookup returns CDR1 SGHTA and CDR2 FQGNSA. Trimming removed 3 bases at V and 6 bases at J, with 15 bases between. This CDR3 contains 15 residues. The CDR3 spells CASSFQGQGTQPQHF. The CDR3 DNA is TGTGCCAGCAGCTTCCAAGGGCAGGGTACTCAGCCCCAGCATTTT.

This chain joins TRBV4-1 and TRBJ2-5; 8 nucleotides match TRBD1. The germline V gene encodes CDR1 MGHRA and CDR2 YSYEKL. After removal of 3 bases from V and 5 bases from J, the junction contained 8 bases not matched to a gene. This CDR3 region has 15 residues. This CDR3 is CASSQHGQGRETQYF. The CDR3 coding sequence is TGCGCCAGCAGCCAGCATGGACAGGGTAGGGAGACCCAGTACTTC.

The rearrangement uses TRBV27 and TRBJ2-1; D is undetermined. CDR3 length equals 14 residues. Between the trimmed V and J ends, which lost 7 bases and 0 bases, there was a span of 10 bases. Germline loops: CDR1 MNHEY, CDR2 SMNVEV (reference sequence). This CDR3 is CASKERSSYNEQFF. CDR3 DNA: TGTGCCAGCAAGGAGCGAAGCTCCTACAATGAGCAGTTCTTC.

The table lists this clone with a few counts. CDR3 residues: CASRPDRVNTGELFF. The CDR3 bases are TGCGCCAGCAGACCCGACAGGGTGAACACCGGGGAGCTGTTTTTT. The chain joins TRBV4-3 to TRBJ2-2; 7 positions match TRBD1. The germline gives CDR1 LGHNA, CDR2 YSLEER. CDR3 size: 15 residues. V was clipped by 6 bases and J by 1 base; unmatched bases: 5.

This clone has just one count. V and J are TRBV7-2 and TRBJ1-1; D is ambiguous. V lost 3 bases, J lost 2 bases, and 13 bases lay in between. Germline CDR1 and CDR2: SGHTA and FQGNSA. The CDR3 has 15 residues. The CDR3: CASSFLLVPNTEAFF. For the CDR3, the DNA is TGTGCCAGCAGCTTCCTACTCGTTCCTAACACTGAAGCTTTCTTT.

The gene calls are TRBV10-3 and TRBJ2-1; TRBD2 matches at 8 bases. This CDR3 spans 16 amino acids. Trimming removed 0 bases from V and 8 bases from J; junction bases left unmatched: 9. Germline V gene data show CDR1 as ENHRY and CDR2 as SYGVKD. The CDR3 is CAISESISGVRDEQFF. The DNA for the CDR3 is TGTGCCATCAGTGAGTCGATTAGCGGGGTTAGAGATGAGCAGTTCTTC.

This clone was counted only a few times. The genes are TRBV27 and TRBJ2-3; 7 nucleotides line up with TRBD2. Germline CDR1 MNHEY, CDR2 SMNVEV (reference sequence). The CDR3 loop spans 14 amino acids. V dropped 4 bases and J dropped 1; count of bases not matched to a gene: 2. The CDR3 region is CASSSREGTDTQYF. The CDR3 coding sequence is TGTGCCAGCAGTTCACGGGAGGGCACAGATACGCAGTATTTT.

This chain uses TRBV4-3 with TRBJ1-2; 7 bases are shared with TRBD1. This CDR3 is built from 14 residues. Per germline, CDR1 LGHNA and CDR2 YSLEER. Trimming at V came to 0 bases and at J to 3 bases, leaving 1 base not matched to a gene. CDR3 DNA sequence: TGCGCCAGCAGCCAAGACAGGGGGGACTATGGCTACACCTTC. It yields the protein CASSQDRGDYGYTF.

The chain is built from TRBV2 and TRBJ1-5; D unclear. Trimming stripped 7 bases from V and 4 bases from J, with 11 bases between. This CDR3 is built from 13 residues. The germline V gene has CDR1 SNHLY and CDR2 FYNNEI. CDR3 bases: TGTGCCAGCACCCAAGGGAGAAATCAGCCCCAGCATTTT. It codes for CASTQGRNQPQHF.

This clone was found a few times. The gene calls are TRBV7-2 and TRBJ2-2, with 11 bases that match TRBD2. The CDR3 is 15 amino acids. Germline lookup yields CDR1 SGHTA and CDR2 FQGNSA. V lost 5 bases, J lost 5 bases, and 4 bases stayed unmatched. For the CDR3, the DNA is TGTGCCAGCAGCACTAGCGGGAGTTGGACCGGGGAGCTGTTTTTT. The encoded protein is CASSTSGSWTGELFF. Combining the CDR3 with reference TRBV7-2 and TRBJ2-2 gives the whole variable domain GAGVSQSPSNKVTEKGKDVELRCDPISGHTALYWYRQSLGQGLEFLIYFQGNSAPDKSGLPSDRFSAERTGGSVSTLTIQRTQQEDSAVYLCASSTSGSWTGELFFGEGSRLTVL.